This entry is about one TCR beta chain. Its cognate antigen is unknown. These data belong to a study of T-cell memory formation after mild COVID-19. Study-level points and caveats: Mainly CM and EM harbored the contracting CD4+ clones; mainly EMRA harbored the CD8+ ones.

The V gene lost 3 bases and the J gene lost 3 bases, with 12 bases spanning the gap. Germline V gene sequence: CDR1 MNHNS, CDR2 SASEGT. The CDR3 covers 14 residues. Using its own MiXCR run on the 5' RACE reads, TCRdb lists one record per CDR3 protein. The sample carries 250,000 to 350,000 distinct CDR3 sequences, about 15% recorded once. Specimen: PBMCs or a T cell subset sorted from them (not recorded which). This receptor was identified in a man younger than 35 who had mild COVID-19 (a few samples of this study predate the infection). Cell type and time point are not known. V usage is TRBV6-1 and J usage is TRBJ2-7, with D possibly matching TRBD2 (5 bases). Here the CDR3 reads CASSDSGYFYEQYF. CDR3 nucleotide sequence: TGTGCCAGCAGTGATTCGGGGTATTTCTACGAGCAGTACTTC.